The 24 T cell receptor beta chains presented below share a single source sample, sequenced in a study of T cell responses to AZD1222 COVID-19 vaccine. Produced via immunoSEQ multiplex PCR; TCRdb's table is partial and in-frame only. The repertoire has 100,000 to 150,000 clones, about 91% of them found once; the top ten carry around 1.9%. This specimen was peripheral blood, taken 28 days after the second AZD1222 dose. These receptor sequences come from an adult who received the AZD1222 COVID-19 vaccine.

The rearrangement uses TRBV6-2 or TRBV6-3 and TRBJ1-2, with D hard to call. The CDR3 length is 13 residues. The V and J ends lost 2 bases and 4 bases respectively, with 8 bases between them. Germline CDR1 reads MNHEY; CDR2 reads SVGEGT. CDR3 DNA sequence: TGTGCCAGCAGTTACCCCGAGGGCTATGGCTACACCTTC. Its translation is CASSYPEGYGYTF.

This clone was seen a handful of times. The V gene is TRBV6-5, the J gene TRBJ1-3; TRBD1 might be the D (6 bases). Germline-derived CDR1 and CDR2 are MNHEY and SVGAGI. V was pared by 6 bases and J by 7 bases, with 10 bases between. The CDR3 totals 12 residues. The CDR3 region is CASRGQSNTIYF. The CDR3, as DNA: TGTGCCAGCAGAGGACAGTCCAACACCATATATTTT.

The chain links TRBV19 to TRBJ2-5; 15 bases are shared with TRBD2. V trimming: 4 bases; J trimming: 0 bases; junction bases outside the gene matches: 6. The germline CDR1 and CDR2 sequences are LNHDA and SQIVND (reference sequence). The CDR3 has 18 residues. The CDR3 DNA is TGTGCCAGTAGTACTACCGGGACTAGCGGGGGGAACCAAGAGACCCAGTACTTC. Protein: CASSTTGTSGGNQETQYF.

V and J are TRBV5-8 and TRBJ1-2; D unclear. V lost 4 bases and J 8 bases, leaving 21 bases between the germline ends. CDR3 length equals 15 residues. The germline CDR1 and CDR2 sequences are SGHTS and YDEGEE. This CDR3 reads CASSLIRGGPGGYTF. The CDR3 nucleotides are TGTGCCAGCAGCCTAATTAGAGGCGGCCCGGGGGGCTACACCTTC. The full variable domain, rest sourced from reference TRBV5-8 and TRBJ1-2, is EAGVTQSPTHLIKTRGQQATLRCSPISGHTSVYWYQQALGLGLQFLLWYDEGEERNRGNFPPRFSGRQFPNYSSELNVNALELEDSALYLCASSLIRGGPGGYTFGSGTRLTVV.

The chain carries TRBV7-9 and TRBJ2-2; the D gene is possibly TRBD1 (5 bases). V lost 2 bases, J lost 3 bases, and 13 bases lay in between. Germline V gene data show CDR1 as SEHNR and CDR2 as FQNEAQ (reference sequence). The CDR3 runs to 16 residues. The CDR3 region has the DNA TGTGCCAGCAGCTTACCAGGGTTAGGGGACACCGGGGAGCTGTTTTTT. Protein product: CASSLPGLGDTGELFF.

A single count supports this clone. The rearrangement links TRBV12-5 to TRBJ1-1; D is uncertain. The CDR3 is made up of 13 amino acids. Germline V gene lookup returns CDR1 LGHNT and CDR2 FRNRAP. V was shortened by 6 bases and J by 1 base, with 9 bases between the two germline ends. CDR3 sequence reads: CASGSTPNTEAFF. CDR3 nucleotide sequence: TGTGCTAGTGGCTCTACACCGAACACTGAAGCTTTCTTT.

This clone was recorded only once. The chain links TRBV3-1 (or the pseudogene TRBV3-2) to TRBJ2-1; weak D call: TRBD1 (6 bases). The germline V gene encodes CDR1 LGHDT and CDR2 YNNKEL (reference sequence). This CDR3 is 17 amino acids long. The V end lost 0 bases, the J end lost 6 bases, and 18 bases lay between the germline ends. CDR3 in amino acids: CASSQDLGDNSLNEQFF. The CDR3, as DNA: TGTGCCAGCAGCCAAGATTTGGGGGACAACTCTCTCAATGAGCAGTTCTTC.

V usage is TRBV5-1 and J usage is TRBJ1-1, with D possibly TRBD1 on 6 matching bases. V was pared by 2 bases and J by 2 bases, with 10 bases between. The CDR3 consists of 14 residues. Germline assignment: CDR1 SGHRS and CDR2 YFSETQ. The CDR3 loop is CASSFQGQNTEAFF. CDR3 DNA sequence: TGCGCCAGCAGCTTCCAGGGACAAAACACTGAAGCTTTCTTT. The variable domain in full, with the rest retrieved from reference TRBV5-1 and TRBJ1-1, is KAGVTQTPRYLIKTRGQQVTLSCSPISGHRSVSWYQQTPGQGLQFLFEYFSETQRNKGNFPGRFSGRQFSNSRSEMNVSTLELGDSALYLCASSFQGQNTEAFFGQGTRLTVV.

The chain employs TRBV3-1 (or the pseudogene TRBV3-2) and TRBJ1-6; D is ambiguous. CDR1 is LGHDT and CDR2 is YNNKEL in the germline V gene (reference sequence). The CDR3 runs to 15 residues. V was pared by 4 bases and J by 14 bases, with 21 bases between. As DNA, the CDR3 is TGTGCCAGCAGCCCCGTCGGGCGGGTCAATTCGGCCCTCCACTTT. Translation: CASSPVGRVNSALHF.

The chain is built from TRBV5-6 and TRBJ1-1, with 8 bases matching TRBD1. CDR1 is SGHDT and CDR2 is YYEEEE in the germline V gene. The CDR3 is made up of 14 amino acids. The V gene end was trimmed by 4 bases and the J gene end by 0 bases; junction bases not matched to a gene: 2. The CDR3 is CASSGGQVNTEAFF. DNA of the CDR3: TGTGCCAGCAGCGGGGGACAGGTGAACACTGAAGCTTTCTTT.

The chain joins TRBV30 to TRBJ1-1, with D possibly being TRBD1 (6 bases). From germline, CDR1 is GTSNPN and CDR2 SVGIG (reference sequence). The length of the CDR3 is 13 residues. V was clipped by 0 bases and J by 11 bases, with 16 bases between them. The CDR3 here is CAWSVSGAPSAFF. CDR3 DNA: TGTGCCTGGAGTGTATCGGGGGCCCCCTCCGCTTTCTTT.

The rearrangement uses TRBV18 and TRBJ1-2; 10 nucleotides match TRBD1. With 3 bases clipped from V and 2 bases from J, the junction kept 0 bases outside the gene matches. This CDR3 is built from 14 residues. Germline V lookup: CDR1 KGHSH, CDR2 LQKENI. The CDR3 sequence: CASSPGQGNYGYTF. In DNA form, the CDR3 reads TGTGCCAGCTCACCGGGACAGGGGAACTATGGCTACACCTTC. The variable domain in full, with the rest retrieved from reference TRBV18 and TRBJ1-2, is NAGVMQNPRHLVRRRGQEARLRCSPMKGHSHVYWYRQLPEEGLKFMVYLQKENIIDESGMPKERFSAEFPKEGPSILRIQQVVRGDSAAYFCASSPGQGNYGYTFGSGTRLTVV.

The gene calls are TRBV24-1 and TRBJ2-3; D is uncertain. The CDR3 contains 15 residues. Trimming took off 3 bases at V and 2 bases at J, with 11 bases between the two ends. The germline CDR1 and CDR2 sequences are KGHDR and SFDVKD. The CDR3 DNA reads as TGTGCCACCAGTGATCCTAAGGGCGTCACAGATACGCAGTATTTT. This translates into CATSDPKGVTDTQYF.

The CDR3 here is CSARASHGYTF. CDR3 DNA: TGCAGTGCTAGAGCCTCACATGGCTACACCTTC. V gene TRBV20-1 combines with J gene TRBJ1-2; D is undetermined. The V gene lost 1 base and the J gene lost 6 bases, with 6 bases spanning the gap. The germline gives CDR1 DFQATT, CDR2 SNEGSKA (reference sequence). The CDR3 is made up of 11 amino acids.

This sequence joins TRBV7-8 and TRBJ1-2; 9 bases fit TRBD1. Looked up from germline, CDR1 is SGHVS and CDR2 is FQNEAQ. V lost 3 bases and J lost 5; bases outside the gene matches: 7. The CDR3 extends over 15 amino acids. CDR3 in DNA: TGTGCCAGCAGCTTTTCCACCGGGACAGGGTATGGCTACACCTTC. Encoded protein: CASSFSTGTGYGYTF.

The V gene is TRBV3-1 (or the pseudogene TRBV3-2), the J gene TRBJ1-5; 9 bases line up with TRBD1. Germline V CDR1 and CDR2: LGHDT, YNNKEL (reference sequence). CDR3 size: 15 residues. Losses at the gene ends were 3 bases for V and 2 bases for J; bases not matched to a gene: 2. The chain's CDR3 is CASSQGQGGNQPQHF. CDR3 DNA sequence: TGTGCCAGCAGCCAGGGACAGGGAGGCAATCAGCCCCAGCATTTT.

The rearrangement joins TRBV30 to TRBJ2-7, with a weak D call TRBD1 (6 bases). From germline, CDR1 is GTSNPN and CDR2 SVGIG (reference sequence). The V gene lost 2 bases and the J gene lost 4 bases, with 18 bases spanning the gap. The CDR3 runs 15 residues. CDR3 protein: CAWSTGTGPPYEQYF. The CDR3 coding sequence is TGTGCCTGGAGTACAGGGACGGGGCCCCCTTACGAGCAGTACTTC.

The chain has TRBV5-4 and TRBJ2-5, with TRBD2 matching 14 bases. The trim removed 4 bases at V and 4 bases at J, leaving 3 bases unmatched. CDR3 size: 15 residues. CDR1 is SGHNT, CDR2 YYREEE, per germline (reference sequence). CDR3 amino acids: CASSRGLAGVETQYF. In DNA, the CDR3 is TGTGCCAGCAGCCGGGGACTAGCGGGAGTAGAGACCCAGTACTTC. Full variable domain (outside the CDR3, taken from reference TRBV5-4 and TRBJ2-5): ETGVTQSPTHLIKTRGQQVTLRCSSQSGHNTVSWYQQALGQGPQFIFQYYREEENGRGNFPPRFSGLQFPNYSSELNVNALELDDSALYLCASSRGLAGVETQYFGPGTRLLVL.

This clone was seen once. The chain employs TRBV3-1 (or the pseudogene TRBV3-2) and TRBJ2-3; D is possibly TRBD2 (5 bases). The V gene lost 7 bases and the J gene lost 6 bases, with 11 bases spanning the gap. This CDR3 is built from 12 residues. Per the germline V gene, CDR1 is LGHDT and CDR2 is YNNKEL (reference sequence). The CDR3 protein is CASNAEADTQYF. The CDR3 nucleotides read TGTGCCAGCAACGCGGAGGCCGATACGCAGTATTTT.

This chain connects TRBV7-9 to TRBJ1-2, with TRBD1 as a possible D gene (5 bases). This CDR3 contains 14 residues. CDR1 and CDR2 from the germline V gene are SEHNR and FQNEAQ (reference sequence). Trimming removed 5 bases at V and 5 bases at J, with 15 bases between. CDR3 coding DNA: TGTGCCAGCAGCCGAATGGGGGAAGTATATGGCTACACCTTC. Amino acids: CASSRMGEVYGYTF.

The J gene is TRBJ2-3, the V gene TRBV9; 10 positions match TRBD2. Trimming removed 0 bases from V and 1 base from J; junction bases left unmatched: 2. Per the germline V gene, CDR1 is SGDLS and CDR2 is YYNGEE. The CDR3 covers 16 residues. The CDR3 coding sequence is TGTGCCAGCAGCGTAGCCGGGACTAGCGGCACAGATACGCAGTATTTT. Protein sequence: CASSVAGTSGTDTQYF.

In its sample, this clone was seen once. The chain is built from TRBV27 and TRBJ2-7; D might be TRBD1 (6 bases). CDR3 length: 14 amino acids. V lost 3 bases and J lost 2, with 11 bases in between. The V gene's germline CDR1 is MNHEY and CDR2 SMNVEV (reference sequence). CDR3 region: CASSFKQGPYEQYV. For the CDR3, the DNA is TGTGCCAGCAGTTTCAAACAGGGACCCTACGAGCAGTACGTC.

The gene calls are TRBV5-6 and TRBJ1-6; possible D gene TRBD1, 6 bases. The CDR3 runs 15 residues. Germline V gene lookup returns CDR1 SGHDT and CDR2 YYEEEE. Trimming removed 1 base at V and 7 bases at J, with 12 bases between. CDR3 loop: CASSLYDRRNSPLHF. The CDR3 nucleotides are TGTGCCAGCAGCTTGTACGACAGGAGAAATTCACCCCTCCACTTT.

The chain employs TRBV27 and TRBJ1-1; D is unresolved. V was trimmed by 5 bases and J by 0 bases, leaving 10 bases between them. The germline V gene has CDR1 MNHEY and CDR2 SMNVEV (reference sequence). There are 14 residues in the CDR3. CDR3 sequence: CASSPDRLNTEAFF. DNA of the CDR3: TGTGCCAGCAGTCCCGACCGCTTGAACACTGAAGCTTTCTTT.